A single sample gave rise to the 16 T cell receptor beta chains below, sequenced in a study of blood T cell repertoires in COVID-19. TCRdb keeps only in-frame clones here, not all; method: immunoSEQ multiplex PCR. The table lists 60,000 to 85,000 clones, around 83% of them singletons. Sequencing used peripheral blood. The origin of the receptors is an older man with acute or convalescent COVID-19.

The chain employs TRBV7-9 and TRBJ1-1; no clear D gene. V was trimmed by 2 bases and J by 1 base, leaving 5 bases between them. CDR1 and CDR2 (germline): SEHNR, FQNEAQ (reference sequence). CDR3 length equals 13 residues. The CDR3 loop reads CASSLSSNTEAFF. CDR3 coding DNA: TGTGCCAGCAGCTTAAGCTCGAACACTGAAGCTTTCTTT.

This chain uses TRBV3-1 (or the pseudogene TRBV3-2) with TRBJ1-1, with D unresolved. V was shortened by 1 base and J by 7 bases, with 7 bases between the two germline ends. Germline V lookup: CDR1 LGHDT, CDR2 YNNKEL (reference sequence). The CDR3 contains 12 residues. The CDR3 here is CASSQALGEAFF. In DNA form, the CDR3 reads TGTGCCAGCAGCCAAGCTCTCGGTGAAGCTTTCTTT.

This rearrangement joins TRBV6-2 or TRBV6-3 to TRBJ1-5; 8 nucleotides agree with TRBD1. Germline trimming cut 5 bases from V and 1 base from J; bases unmatched to any gene: 10. CDR1 MNHEY and CDR2 SVGEGT come from the germline V gene. This CDR3 region has 17 residues. The CDR3 spells CASSPMYTGGSNQPQHF. CDR3 nucleotide sequence: TGTGCCAGCAGTCCAATGTATACAGGGGGAAGCAATCAGCCCCAGCATTTT.

The chain carries TRBV3-1 (or the pseudogene TRBV3-2) and TRBJ1-2; D perhaps matches TRBD1 (6 bases). CDR3 length: 14 amino acids. V was clipped by 4 bases and J by 4 bases, with 13 bases between them. Germline V gene lookup returns CDR1 LGHDT and CDR2 YNNKEL (reference sequence). CDR3 in amino acids: CASSLGQTIYGYTF. As DNA, the CDR3 is TGTGCCAGCAGCCTAGGACAGACCATCTATGGCTACACCTTC.

The J gene is TRBJ2-6, the V gene TRBV5-1, with TRBD1 matching 9 bases. Germline CDR1 is SGHRS and CDR2 is YFSETQ. V trimming: 4 bases; J trimming: 0 bases; junction bases outside the gene matches: 14. CDR3 length: 20 amino acids. This CDR3 is CASSRAPPGQGNSGANVLTF. The CDR3 DNA reads TGCGCCAGCAGCCGAGCTCCTCCGGGACAGGGAAACTCTGGGGCCAACGTCCTGACTTTC.

This clone was detected once. V usage is TRBV4-3 and J usage is TRBJ2-5; possible D gene TRBD2, 6 bases. Trimming left V 4 bases short and J 4 bases short, with 13 bases between. The CDR3 is 14 amino acids. Germline V gives CDR1 LGHNA, CDR2 YSLEER. CDR3 residues: CASSPPGGRETQYF. CDR3 sequence (DNA): TGCGCCAGCAGCCCACCCGGGGGTAGAGAGACCCAGTACTTC.

J is TRBJ1-5 and V is TRBV3-1 (or the pseudogene TRBV3-2); D is possibly TRBD1 (6 bases). The CDR3 runs to 14 residues. The germline V gene has CDR1 LGHDT and CDR2 YNNKEL (reference sequence). Between the trimmed V and J ends, which lost 6 bases and 0 bases, there was a span of 9 bases. In nucleotides, the CDR3 is TGTGCCAGCAGTTCAGGGGTTAGCAATCAGCCCCAGCATTTT. Encoded protein: CASSSGVSNQPQHF.

This clone was detected once. V gene TRBV18 combines with J gene TRBJ2-1; 11 bases are shared with TRBD1. CDR1 KGHSH and CDR2 LQKENI come from the germline V gene. The junction had 15 bases not matched to a gene; V was cut back by 4 bases and J by 10 bases. CDR3 size: 17 residues. CDR3 nucleotide sequence: TGTGCCAGCTCACTCGCGCACCCCGGGACAGGGGGGATGGAGCAGTTCTTC. This gives the protein CASSLAHPGTGGMEQFF.

The CDR3 DNA follows: TGTGCCAGCAGTTACGAGGGGGGCAATCAGCCCCAGCATTTT. Protein sequence: CASSYEGGNQPQHF. V is TRBV6-2 or TRBV6-3 and J is TRBJ1-5; weak D call: TRBD1 (6 bases). V lost 2 bases, J lost 2 bases, and 7 bases lay in between. Germline CDR1 reads MNHEY; CDR2 reads SVGEGT. This CDR3 comprises 14 residues.

V and J are TRBV11-2 and TRBJ2-3, with D possibly TRBD2 on 6 matching bases. The germline V gene has CDR1 SGHAT and CDR2 FQNNGV. The CDR3 consists of 14 residues. Trimming stripped 4 bases from V and 6 bases from J, with 14 bases between. CDR3 residues: CASSWGVGSDTQYF. CDR3 DNA sequence: TGTGCCAGCAGCTGGGGGGTTGGGTCGGATACGCAGTATTTT.

This chain links TRBV11-2 with TRBJ2-5; D is possibly TRBD2 (6 bases). The CDR3 covers 11 residues. The germline gives CDR1 SGHAT, CDR2 FQNNGV. V lost 2 bases, J lost 9 bases, and 7 bases lay in between. Written as DNA, the CDR3 is TGTGCCAGCAGCTTAAGGGAGGCCCAGTACTTC. This encodes CASSLREAQYF.

V gene TRBV18 combines with J gene TRBJ2-1, with a tentative D call TRBD1 (6 bases). V was trimmed by 2 bases and J by 4 bases, leaving 18 bases between them. In germline, CDR1 is KGHSH, CDR2 LQKENI. This CDR3 contains 17 residues. As DNA, the CDR3 is TGTGCCAGCTCACCATCGGGACAAAATACGCCTTACAATGAGCAGTTCTTC. This codes for CASSPSGQNTPYNEQFF.

The rearrangement links TRBV19 to TRBJ1-6, with 8 bases identical to TRBD1. With 1 base clipped from V and 5 bases from J, the junction kept 1 base outside the gene matches. The V gene's germline CDR1 is LNHDA and CDR2 SQIVND (reference sequence). This CDR3 region has 15 residues. CDR3 in amino acids: CASSIGDRNNSPLHF. The DNA of the CDR3 is TGTGCCAGTAGTATAGGGGACAGGAATAATTCACCCCTCCACTTT.

The CDR3: CASSYEWQGAGELFF. For the CDR3, the DNA is TGTGCCAGCAGTTACGAATGGCAGGGTGCCGGGGAGCTGTTTTTT. This chain joins TRBV6-5 and TRBJ2-2; a possible D gene is TRBD1 (5 bases). The CDR3 has 15 amino acids. Germline V gives CDR1 MNHEY, CDR2 SVGAGI. V was cut by 2 bases and J by 6 bases, with 13 bases left in between.

The V call is TRBV28, the J call TRBJ1-6; tentatively, D is TRBD1 (5 bases). The length of the CDR3 is 15 residues. Germline V lookup: CDR1 MDHEN, CDR2 SYDVKM. Trimming took 3 bases from V and 8 from J, leaving 14 bases between them. The CDR3 spells CASSFVTPGHSPLHF. The CDR3 bases are TGTGCCAGCAGTTTCGTGACACCAGGGCATTCACCCCTCCACTTT.

In the case of this clone: At the DNA level, this CDR3 is encoded by other sequences in the same sample as well. CDR3 DNA: TGTGCCAGCAGTTCCGGGACATCTGGAAACACCATATATTTT. It codes for CASSSGTSGNTIYF. The chain is built from TRBV28 and TRBJ1-3, with a weak D call TRBD1 (6 bases). V lost 4 bases and J 1 base, leaving 8 bases between the germline ends. The CDR3 covers 14 residues. Germline-derived CDR1 and CDR2 are MDHEN and SYDVKM. Full variable domain (missing parts from reference TRBV28 and TRBJ1-3): DVKVTQSSRYLVKRTGEKVFLECVQDMDHENMFWYRQDPGLGLRLIYFSYDVKMKEKGDIPEGYSVSREKKERFSLILESASTNQTSMYLCASSSGTSGNTIYFGEGSWLTVV.